A selection of T cell receptor beta chains follows, all from one sample in a study of T cell responses to AZD1222 COVID-19 vaccine. Only in-frame clones appear in the TCRdb table, and some are missing; sequencing was by immunoSEQ multiplex PCR. The table shows 80,000 to 90,000 clones, with approximately 90% occurring only once. Source: peripheral blood, taken on day 0 of MenACWY control vaccination. The origin of the receptors is an adult in good health. Both conserved end residues are part of each CDR3. D genes are given only for firm matches. Not all rows give a size; the values are once, few, many and, for expanded clones, a class.

CDR3 DNA,CDR3 protein,clone size,V gene,D gene,J gene
TGTGCCAGCACCCCCCACGGGGGGGAGACCCAGTACTTC,CASTPHGGETQYF,.,TRBV6-6,TRBD2,TRBJ2-5
TGCGCCAGCAGCCAAGAATTGAGACCCTCGGATACGCAGTATTTT,CASSQELRPSDTQYF,.,TRBV4-3,.,TRBJ2-3
TGTGCCAGCAGCGGCGATGACGAATCCTACGAGCAGTACTTC,CASSGDDESYEQYF,.,TRBV5-6,.,TRBJ2-7
TGTGCCAGCAGCCTCAGCTCCATGTACGAGCAGTACTTC,CASSLSSMYEQYF,.,TRBV28,.,TRBJ2-7
TGTGCCAGCAGCTTAAATCAAGCGGGAGCGGCCGGGGAGCTGTTTTTT,CASSLNQAGAAGELFF,.,TRBV7-3,TRBD2,TRBJ2-2
TGTGCCACCAGTAGTGGGACAGGGGCTGAGCCCCAGCATTTT,CATSSGTGAEPQHF,few,TRBV24-1,TRBD1,TRBJ1-5
TGTGCCAGCAGTTTCAGGGTAGGGACTGGAAACACCATATATTTT,CASSFRVGTGNTIYF,once,TRBV28,.,TRBJ1-3
TGTGCCAGCAGTTTATGGGACAGCAACTATGGCTACACCTTC,CASSLWDSNYGYTF,once,TRBV28,.,TRBJ1-2
TGCGCCAGCAGCCAAGTTATAGGGGTTAACGAGCAGTACTTC,CASSQVIGVNEQYF,.,TRBV4-3,.,TRBJ2-7
TGCGCCACTTCGTCGACTCCTAATATGGGCCATGAGCAGTTCTTC,CATSSTPNMGHEQFF,.,TRBV5-1,.,TRBJ2-1
TGTGCCAGTAGTCCTTCTGGGGCCAACGTCCTGACTTTC,CASSPSGANVLTF,.,TRBV19,.,TRBJ2-6
TGTGCCGCTTTTGGTCCGGGGATAAACACTGAAGCTTTCTTT,CAAFGPGINTEAFF,.,TRBV6-5,.,TRBJ1-1
TGTGCCAGTAACCCGGACTGGTCCTACGAGCAGTACTTC,CASNPDWSYEQYF,.,TRBV19,.,TRBJ2-7
TGTGCTAGTGGTTTGGGGGGTCTGAAAAATCCCTACGAGCAGTACTTC,CASGLGGLKNPYEQYF,.,TRBV12-5,.,TRBJ2-7
TGTGCCAGCAGTGAATTGCGGTGGGGGGGCGCTGAAGCTTTCTTT,CASSELRWGGAEAFF,.,TRBV6-1,.,TRBJ1-1
TGCAGTGCTAGATGGGGAGATGAGCAGTTCTTC,CSARWGDEQFF,.,TRBV20-1,.,TRBJ2-1